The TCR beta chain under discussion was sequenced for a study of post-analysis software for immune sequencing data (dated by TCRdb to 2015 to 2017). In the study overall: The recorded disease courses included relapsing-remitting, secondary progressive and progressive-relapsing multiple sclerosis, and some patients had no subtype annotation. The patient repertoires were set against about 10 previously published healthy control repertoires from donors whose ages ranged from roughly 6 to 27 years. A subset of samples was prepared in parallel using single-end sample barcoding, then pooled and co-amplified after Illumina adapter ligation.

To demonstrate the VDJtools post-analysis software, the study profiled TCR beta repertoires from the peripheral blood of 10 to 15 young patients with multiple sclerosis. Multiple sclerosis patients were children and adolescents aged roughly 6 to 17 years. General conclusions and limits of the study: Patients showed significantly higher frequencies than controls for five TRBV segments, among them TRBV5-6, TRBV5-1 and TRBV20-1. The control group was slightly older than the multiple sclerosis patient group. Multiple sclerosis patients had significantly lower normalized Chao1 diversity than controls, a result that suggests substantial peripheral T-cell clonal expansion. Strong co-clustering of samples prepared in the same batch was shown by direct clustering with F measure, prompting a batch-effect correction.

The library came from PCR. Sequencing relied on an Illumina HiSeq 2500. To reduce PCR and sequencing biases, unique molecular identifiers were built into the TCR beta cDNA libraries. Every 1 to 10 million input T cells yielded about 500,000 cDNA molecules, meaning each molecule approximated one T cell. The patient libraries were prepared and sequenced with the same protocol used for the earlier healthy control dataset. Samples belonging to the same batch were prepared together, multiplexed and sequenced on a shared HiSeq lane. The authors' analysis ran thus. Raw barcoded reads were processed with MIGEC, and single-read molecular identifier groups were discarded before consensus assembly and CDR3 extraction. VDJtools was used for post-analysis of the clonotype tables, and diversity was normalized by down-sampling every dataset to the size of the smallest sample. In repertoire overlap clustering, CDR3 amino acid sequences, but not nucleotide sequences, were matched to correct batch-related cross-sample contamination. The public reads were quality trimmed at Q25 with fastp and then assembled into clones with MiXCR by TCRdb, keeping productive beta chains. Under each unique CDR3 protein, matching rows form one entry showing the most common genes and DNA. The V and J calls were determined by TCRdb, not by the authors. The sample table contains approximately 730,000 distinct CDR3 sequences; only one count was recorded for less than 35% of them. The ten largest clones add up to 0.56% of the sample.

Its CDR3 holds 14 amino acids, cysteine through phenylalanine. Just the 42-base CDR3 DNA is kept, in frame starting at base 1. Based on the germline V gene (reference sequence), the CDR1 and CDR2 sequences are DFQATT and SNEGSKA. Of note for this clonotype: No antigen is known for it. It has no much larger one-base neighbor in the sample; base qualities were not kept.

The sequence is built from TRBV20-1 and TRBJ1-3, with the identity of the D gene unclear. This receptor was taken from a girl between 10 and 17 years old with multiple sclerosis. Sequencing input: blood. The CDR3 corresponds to CSTSPGGVGNTIYF. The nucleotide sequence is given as TGCAGCACTTCACCCGGCGGAGTTGGAAACACCATATATTTT.